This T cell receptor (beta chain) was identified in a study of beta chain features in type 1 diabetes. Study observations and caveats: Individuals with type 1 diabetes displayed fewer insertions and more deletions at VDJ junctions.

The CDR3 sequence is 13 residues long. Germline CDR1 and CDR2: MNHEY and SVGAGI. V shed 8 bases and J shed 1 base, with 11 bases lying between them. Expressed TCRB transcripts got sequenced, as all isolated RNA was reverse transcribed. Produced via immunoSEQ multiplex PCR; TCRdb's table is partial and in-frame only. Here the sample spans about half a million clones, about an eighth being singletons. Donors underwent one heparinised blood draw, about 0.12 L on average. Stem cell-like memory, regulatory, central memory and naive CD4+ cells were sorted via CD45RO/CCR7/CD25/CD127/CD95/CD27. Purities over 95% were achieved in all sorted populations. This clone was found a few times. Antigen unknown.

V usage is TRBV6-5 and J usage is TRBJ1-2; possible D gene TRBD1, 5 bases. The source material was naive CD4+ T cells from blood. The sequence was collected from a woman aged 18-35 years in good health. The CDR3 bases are TGTGCCAGCTCAACAGGCGATAACTATGGCTACACCTTC. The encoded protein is CASSTGDNYGYTF.